The TCR beta chain described here comes from a study of Tregs in tolerant kidney transplant recipients. The repertoire was sequenced with immunoSEQ multiplex PCR; TCRdb's copy has only in-frame clones and lacks some. The table counts approximately 52,000 clones; about 0.85% lies in the top ten. For this clone: The read terminates 3 residues ahead of where the CDR3 ends, so the germline J gene completes it.

This CDR3 spans 14 amino acids. Germline-derived CDR1 and CDR2 are SGHDT and YYEEEE. The V gene lost 0 bases and the J gene lost 3 bases, with 9 bases spanning the gap. Unstimulated regulatory T cells (CD4+CD25+CD127-), CD4+CD25- non-regulatory cells, CD4 and CD8 cells were FACS-sorted from thawed PBMCs. This sequence was found in a human donor who received a combined kidney and bone marrow transplant. The rearrangement joins TRBV5-6 to TRBJ1-1; D is uncertain. The sequencing used CD4+ T cells from blood, collected before the transplant. The CDR3 reads CASSLDPRDTEAFF. The covered CDR3 bases are TGTGCCAGCAGCTTGGATCCGAGGGACACTGAA.